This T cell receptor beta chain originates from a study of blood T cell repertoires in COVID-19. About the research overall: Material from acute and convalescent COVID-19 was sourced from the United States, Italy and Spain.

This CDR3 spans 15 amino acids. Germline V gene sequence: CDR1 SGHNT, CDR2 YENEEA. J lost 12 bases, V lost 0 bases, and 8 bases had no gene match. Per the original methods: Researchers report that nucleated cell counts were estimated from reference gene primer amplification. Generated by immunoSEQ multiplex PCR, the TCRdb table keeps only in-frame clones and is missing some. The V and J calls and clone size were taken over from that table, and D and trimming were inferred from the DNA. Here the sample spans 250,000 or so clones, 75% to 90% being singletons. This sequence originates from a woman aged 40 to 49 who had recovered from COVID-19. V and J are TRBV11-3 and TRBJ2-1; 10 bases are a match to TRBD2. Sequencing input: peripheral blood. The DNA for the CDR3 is TGTGCCAGCAGCTTAGACCAGCGGGAGGGCCAAGTGCAGTTCTTC. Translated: CASSLDQREGQVQFF.